This TCR beta chain derives from a study of T cells of healthy individuals. This CDR3 region has 17 residues. The germline gives CDR1 DFQATT, CDR2 SNEGSKA (reference sequence). The V end lost 5 bases, the J end lost 0 bases, and 22 bases lay between the germline ends. Each CDR3 protein is one row after TCRdb ran MiXCR on the 5' RACE reads. The profile covers about 96,000 distinct CDR3 sequences, with 17% appearing a single time and more than 5.5% taken by the ten largest. This clonotype has a handful of counts. The chain has TRBV20-1 and TRBJ1-1; no definite D call. The clonotype comes from a human donor in good health. DNA of the CDR3: TGCAGTGCTGGCTACTCGACGGGCGACCTAATGAACACTGAAGCTTTCTTT. Translated, it gives CSAGYSTGDLMNTEAFF.